The 8 T cell receptor beta chains in this list originate from one sample, sequenced in a study of T cell responses to AZD1222 COVID-19 vaccine. Sequencing was performed with immunoSEQ multiplex PCR; in TCRdb, only in-frame clones are kept and a portion is missing. The table records about 120,000 clones, approximately 85% of them present only once. This material consisted of peripheral blood, taken on day 0 of AZD1222 vaccination. The receptors shown here come from an adult in good health.

The chain has TRBV19 and TRBJ2-7, with D maybe TRBD2 (5 bases). CDR1 LNHDA and CDR2 SQIVND come from the germline V gene (reference sequence). The V end lost 5 bases, the J end lost 3 bases, and 14 bases lay between the germline ends. The CDR3 length is 14 residues. CDR3 residues: CASSSPGGNYEQYF. Here the CDR3 DNA reads TGTGCCAGTAGTTCGCCTGGAGGAAACTACGAGCAGTACTTC.

This chain connects TRBV5-1 to TRBJ2-5; perhaps D is TRBD1 or TRBD2 (5 bases each). Germline lookup yields CDR1 SGHRS and CDR2 YFSETQ. V lost 4 bases to trimming and J lost 0 bases, with 16 bases between them. This CDR3 is built from 16 residues. CDR3 DNA: TGCGCCAGCAGCGGCTTGGGGGAAGGGTACCAAGAGACCCAGTACTTC. The encoded protein is CASSGLGEGYQETQYF.

The V call is TRBV2, the J call TRBJ2-6; 9 bases are a match to TRBD1. CDR3 size: 16 residues. Trimming removed 7 bases from V and 2 bases from J; junction bases left unmatched: 6. The germline V gene has CDR1 SNHLY and CDR2 FYNNEI. The CDR3 protein is CASKGQGSPGANVLTF. The CDR3 DNA reads TGTGCCAGCAAGGGACAGGGTTCCCCTGGGGCCAACGTCCTGACTTTC. The full variable domain, with the rest looked up from reference TRBV2 and TRBJ2-6, is EPEVTQTPSHQVTQMGQEVILRCVPISNHLYFYWYRQILGQKVEFLVSFYNNEISEKSEIFDDQFSVERPDGSNFTLKIRSTKLEDSAMYFCASKGQGSPGANVLTFGAGSRLTVL.

V gene TRBV12-3 or TRBV12-4 combines with J gene TRBJ1-5, with 7 positions matching TRBD1. The CDR3 sequence is 13 residues long. The V gene end was trimmed by 7 bases and the J gene end by 4 bases; junction bases not matched to a gene: 4. CDR3 bases: TGTGCCAGCACCCCGACAGGGAATCAGCCCCAGCATTTT. Its protein product is CASTPTGNQPQHF.

The chain joins TRBV6-5 to TRBJ1-5, with D unclear. From germline, CDR1 is MNHEY and CDR2 SVGAGI. The CDR3 sequence is 13 residues long. Trimming removed 1 base at V and 6 bases at J, with 7 bases between. CDR3 region: CASSYYPSQPQHF. CDR3 nucleotide sequence: TGTGCCAGCAGTTACTACCCTAGTCAGCCCCAGCATTTT.

The chain links TRBV5-6 to TRBJ1-4; no definite D call. Germline assignment: CDR1 SGHDT and CDR2 YYEEEE. The V end lost 0 bases, the J end lost 6 bases, and 3 bases lay between the germline ends. The CDR3 is made up of 12 amino acids. The CDR3 region is CASSLEDEKLFF. CDR3 bases: TGTGCCAGCAGCTTGGAGGATGAAAAACTGTTTTTT.

The chain recombines TRBV11-2 with TRBJ2-7; no definite D call. This CDR3 region has 12 residues. Per the germline V gene, CDR1 is SGHAT and CDR2 is FQNNGV. The ends were cut back, 2 bases at V and 2 bases at J, with 4 bases in the middle. This chain's CDR3 is CASSLWAYEQYF. CDR3 nucleotide sequence: TGTGCCAGCAGCTTATGGGCCTACGAGCAGTACTTC.

The chain recombines TRBV7-6 with TRBJ2-2, with D maybe TRBD1 (6 bases). The CDR3 is 15 amino acids. Germline V lookup: CDR1 SGHVS, CDR2 FNYEAQ. Trimming removed 4 bases at V and 4 bases at J, with 13 bases between. The CDR3 is CASSSLGQLTGELFF. The CDR3 nucleotides read TGTGCCAGCAGCTCCTTAGGACAGCTCACCGGGGAGCTGTTTTTT.